This section outlines one TCR beta chain sequence together with its context. Antigen: not known. One base away lies a much larger clone, so this may be a sequencing read error. Trimming removed 6 bases from V and 4 bases from J, with 9 bases in between. This CDR3 is 13 amino acids long. Germline V gene data show CDR1 as MDHEN and CDR2 as SYDVKM. The entry originates in a study of shared clonotypes between healthy human individuals. Study results and limitations: With a handful of donors compared, 4% to 5% of naive CD4 clonotypes were shared. Blood was the only sampled material, and tissue repertoires likely differ.

Methods used by the authors: Filtering differed, since immunoSEQ gave only junction sequences and no quality scores. Only in-frame clones appear in the TCRdb table, and some are missing; sequencing was by immunoSEQ multiplex PCR. Clone size and V and J calls were adopted from that table, with D and trimming inferred from the DNA. There are about 660,000 clones in the sample; roughly 70% occur only once, and 1.5% to 2% lies in the top ten. Sequencing used memory CD4+ T cells sorted from blood. Subset noted: CD45RA-negative fraction. The V call is TRBV28, the J call TRBJ2-2, with D hard to call. This sequence was found in a woman aged 30 to 39 in good health. CDR3 nucleotides: TGTGCCAGCAGCCGAAGAGGCACCGGGGAGCTGTTTTTT. As protein: CASSRRGTGELFF.